This entry lists 11 T cell receptor beta chains sequenced from one sample in a study of technical replicates of blood from a handful of donors. Clones were sequenced by immunoSEQ multiplex PCR, and TCRdb holds only the in-frame ones, with some missing. The profile shows approximately 49,000 clones, 92% of them singletons. Sequencing was carried out using PBMCs. These receptors were collected from a human donor in good health. Some clones in this sample may be carry-over from other donors' samples.

This chain uses TRBV25-1 with TRBJ1-2; D is perhaps TRBD1 (5 bases). The germline V gene encodes CDR1 MGHDK and CDR2 SYGVNS. V was clipped by 5 bases and J by 3 bases, with 19 bases between them. The CDR3 loop spans 16 amino acids. The CDR3, as DNA: TGTGCCAGCAGTTTCTCCGGTTCCAGGGCCGACTATGGCTACACCTTC. It codes for CASSFSGSRADYGYTF.

The chain combines TRBV2 with TRBJ2-2; 11 nucleotides match TRBD2. Germline CDR1 is SNHLY and CDR2 is FYNNEI. V lost 0 bases to trimming and J lost 1 base; unmatched junction nucleotides: 7. The CDR3 sequence is 19 residues long. Here the CDR3 DNA reads TGTGCCAGCAGTGAAGCGGGAATAGCGGGGGGGGTGAACACCGGGGAGCTGTTTTTT. This sequence encodes CASSEAGIAGGVNTGELFF.

This rearrangement joins TRBV5-6 to TRBJ2-1; 10 bases agree with TRBD2. The CDR3 covers 17 residues. V lost 0 bases and J lost 6; bases outside the gene matches: 9. CDR1 is SGHDT, CDR2 YYEEEE, per germline. The CDR3 is CASSLVAAGGPLNEQFF. The CDR3 DNA reads TGTGCCAGCAGCTTGGTTGCAGCGGGAGGGCCTCTCAATGAGCAGTTCTTC.

The CDR3 DNA sequence: TGTGCCAGCAGCTTGAAGCCCCGGGGGGGCGTTGAGACCCAGTACTTC. Protein product: CASSLKPRGGVETQYF. The chain has TRBV7-3 and TRBJ2-5, with 8 bases matching TRBD2. In germline, CDR1 is SGHTA, CDR2 FQGTGA. The CDR3 has 16 residues. After removal of 3 bases from V and 5 bases from J, the junction contained 11 bases not matched to a gene. Together with reference TRBV7-3 and TRBJ2-5, the CDR3 gives the full variable domain: GAGVSQTPSNKVTEKGKYVELRCDPISGHTALYWYRQSLGQGPEFLIYFQGTGAADDSGLPNDRFFAVRPEGSVSTLKIQRTERGDSAVYLCASSLKPRGGVETQYFGPGTRLLVL.

V usage is TRBV29-1 and J usage is TRBJ2-7; 7 nucleotides match TRBD1. The V gene's germline CDR1 is SQVTM and CDR2 ANQGSEA. The CDR3 loop spans 15 amino acids. J lost 3 bases, V lost 0 bases, and 8 bases had no gene match. The CDR3 bases are TGCAGCGTTGAAGACATGCGCCCAGGGGGCTACGAGCAGTACTTC. Amino acid sequence: CSVEDMRPGGYEQYF.

The CDR3 DNA reads as TGTGCCAGCAGCCAAGATTACAGGGGAGAGACCCAGTACTTC. This translates into CASSQDYRGETQYF. V usage is TRBV4-2 and J usage is TRBJ2-5, with 7 positions matching TRBD1. The CDR3 extends over 14 amino acids. With 0 bases clipped from V and 4 bases from J, the junction kept 2 bases outside the gene matches. From germline, CDR1 is LGHNA and CDR2 YNFKEQ.

The chain uses TRBV6-1 and TRBJ1-2, with no clear D. CDR1 is MNHNS, CDR2 SASEGT, per germline. CDR3 length: 15 amino acids. V dropped 7 bases and J dropped 4 bases, with 19 bases sitting between them. CDR3 coding DNA: TGTGCCAGCAACCCCGCGAGGTCAGCCCCCTATGGCTACACCTTC. Translated: CASNPARSAPYGYTF.

The CDR3 coding sequence is TGCGCCAGCAGCTTGGGCCGACCGGCGGCTGGAAACACCATATATTTT. Its protein is CASSLGRPAAGNTIYF. The chain joins TRBV5-1 to TRBJ1-3; D unclear. V gave up 0 bases and J gave up 2 bases, with 12 bases separating them. Per germline, CDR1 SGHRS and CDR2 YFSETQ. This CDR3 is built from 16 residues.

The chain uses TRBV14 and TRBJ2-1, with D possibly TRBD2 on 5 matching bases. V dropped 10 bases and J dropped 0 bases, with 16 bases sitting between them. The CDR3 spans 15 residues. Germline assignment: CDR1 SGHDN and CDR2 FVKESK. CDR3 DNA sequence: TGTGCCACCAAAGCGGAGCTAGGCTCCTACAATGAGCAGTTCTTC. Protein product: CATKAELGSYNEQFF.

The chain is built from TRBV11-3 and TRBJ2-2; D remains ambiguous. Germline V gene data show CDR1 as SGHNT and CDR2 as YENEEA. The CDR3 covers 13 residues. V lost 5 bases and J 7 bases, leaving 11 bases between the germline ends. CDR3 loop: CASSPTLSGELFF. The CDR3 DNA is TGTGCCAGCAGCCCCACCCTAAGCGGGGAGCTGTTTTTT.

The V gene is TRBV4-2, the J gene TRBJ2-1; D is possibly TRBD2 (5 bases). Germline-derived CDR1 and CDR2 are LGHNA and YNFKEQ. The CDR3 is 19 amino acids. Trimming shortened V by 3 bases and J by 8 bases, and 29 bases separated the two germline ends. The CDR3 region has the DNA TGTGCCAGCAGCCAGGCTTTCGCGGCGGGCCCTACTGGGTGGGATGAGCAGTTCTTC. Its protein is CASSQAFAAGPTGWDEQFF.